The T cell receptor (beta chain) described here comes from a study of blood T cell repertoires in COVID-19. Study in general: PBMCs, B-cell-depleted T cells, or T cells provided the cDNA or gDNA that made up the material.

After removal of 0 bases from V and 4 bases from J, the junction contained 7 bases not matched to a gene. This CDR3 comprises 16 residues. The V gene's germline CDR1 is SGHRS and CDR2 YFSETQ. Original methodology: How many nucleated cells were present was estimated from reference gene primer amplification. Some clones are missing from TCRdb's copy, which holds only in-frame ones; the method was immunoSEQ multiplex PCR. V and J calls and clone size are given by that table; D and trimming were obtained from the DNA. The sample contains some 200,000 clones, almost 80% of which appear only once. This clonotype originated in a woman aged 45-59 years who had recovered from COVID-19. The rearrangement joins TRBV5-1 to TRBJ2-3; 8 nucleotides match TRBD2. Sequenced: PBMCs or T cells enriched from blood (not recorded which). Written as DNA, the CDR3 is TGCGCCAGCAGCTTGGGACTAGCGAGGGGCTCAGATACGCAGTATTTT. Its protein is CASSLGLARGSDTQYF.